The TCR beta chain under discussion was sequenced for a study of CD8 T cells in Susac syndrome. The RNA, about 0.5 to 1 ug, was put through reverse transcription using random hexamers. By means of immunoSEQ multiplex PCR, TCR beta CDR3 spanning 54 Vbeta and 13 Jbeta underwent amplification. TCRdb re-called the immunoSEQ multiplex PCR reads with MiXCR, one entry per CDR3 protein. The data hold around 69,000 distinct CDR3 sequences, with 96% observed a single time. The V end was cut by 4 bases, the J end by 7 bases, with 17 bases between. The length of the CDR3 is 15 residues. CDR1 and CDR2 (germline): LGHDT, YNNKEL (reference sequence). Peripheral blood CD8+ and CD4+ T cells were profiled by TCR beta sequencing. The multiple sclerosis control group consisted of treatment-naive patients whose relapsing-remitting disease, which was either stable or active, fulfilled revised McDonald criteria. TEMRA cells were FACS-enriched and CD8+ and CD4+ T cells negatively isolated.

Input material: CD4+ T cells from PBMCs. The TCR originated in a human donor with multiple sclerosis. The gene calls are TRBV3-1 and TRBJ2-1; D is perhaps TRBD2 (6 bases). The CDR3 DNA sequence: TGTGCCAGCAGCCCCCAATGGATAGCGGCGAATGAGCAGTTCTTC. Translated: CASSPQWIAANEQFF.